This T cell receptor (beta chain) was identified in a study of CD8 T cells in ankylosing spondylitis. One entry per CDR3 protein, called by TCRdb with MiXCR from the 5' RACE reads. The data contain 200,000 to 300,000 distinct CDR3 sequences, over 7% of them singletons. This clonotype was detected many times. V was pared by 8 bases and J by 5 bases, with 16 bases between. Germline V lookup: CDR1 MGHDK, CDR2 SYGVNS. The CDR3 length is 14 residues. The chain joins TRBV25-1 to TRBJ1-5, with D uncertain. The sequence derives from a female donor with ankylosing spondylitis or in good health (not recorded which). Sequencing used blood, either unsorted or a sorted T cell fraction (not recorded which). CDR3 DNA: TGTGCCAGCCTTGGGAGGCCACACGATCAGCCCCAGCATTTT. Translating it yields CASLGRPHDQPQHF. Together with reference TRBV25-1 and TRBJ1-5, the CDR3 gives the full variable domain: EADIYQTPRYLVIGTGKKITLECSQTMGHDKMYWYQQDPGMELHLIHYSYGVNSTEKGDLSSESTVSRIRTEHFPLTLESARPSHTSQYLCASLGRPHDQPQHFGDGTRLSIL.